This is a list of T cell receptor beta chains from one sample in a study of T cells in Graves' hyperthyroidism and ophthalmopathy. Each CDR3 protein gets one entry after TCRdb re-called the multiplex PCR reads with MiXCR. In the table there are about 560,000 distinct CDR3 sequences, approximately 15% of which are singletons. Material for sequencing was blood. Receptor source: a woman between 18 and 29 years old with Graves' hyperthyroidism. Each CDR3 is given with its conserved first and last residue. A D gene is named only where the DNA matches it firmly. For some rows the clone size is stated as once, few or many, or as a class when expanded; others skip it.

TRBJ2-3 TRBV27 few 16 - TGTGCCAGCAGTCCTCCTGACTCCACGGTTACAGATACGCAGTATTTT CASSPPDSTVTDTQYF
TRBJ2-5 TRBV7-9 many 13 - TGTGCCAGCCGACAAGGGATGGGAGAGACCCAGTACTTC CASRQGMGETQYF
TRBJ2-5 TRBV11-3 - 14 TRBD2 TGTGCCAGCAGCTTCGGACTAGTTGTCGAGACCCAGTACTTC CASSFGLVVETQYF
TRBJ2-4 TRBV5-6 - 11 - TGTGCCAGCGGCCGGACTAACATTCAGTACTTC CASGRTNIQYF
TRBJ2-5 TRBV10-1 once 13 TRBD2 TGCGCCAGCAGTAGACTAGCGGGGGGTCCGATAAACTTC CASSRLAGGPINF
TRBJ2-6 TRBV19 few 15 - TGTGCCAGTAGTACCCCAAGCTCTGGGGCCAACGTCCTGACTTTC CASSTPSSGANVLTF
TRBJ1-3 TRBV14 - 18 - TGTGCCAGCAGCCAAGTTTTCAGCAGTCCCTCTTCTGGAAACACCATATATTTT CASSQVFSSPSSGNTIYF
TRBJ2-1 TRBV9 - 16 - TGTGCCCCTCGGTTGCTCAGGGCCGGTCCATACAATGAGCAGTTCTTC CAPRLLRAGPYNEQFF
TRBJ1-1 TRBV29-1 few 18 - TGCAGCGTTGATTTCCCCCCCGGGGACCTTAAAGCAGGGAGTGAAGCTTTCTTT CSVDFPPGDLKAGSEAFF
TRBJ2-1 TRBV7-2 few 16 TRBD2 TGTGCCAGGGGGTCCGTTAGCGGGGGAATCTACAATGAGCAGTTCTTC CARGSVSGGIYNEQFF
TRBJ2-3 TRBV12-3/TRBV12-4 many 14 TRBD2 TGTGCCAGCAGCCCAGGACTAGAAAGTGATACGCAGTATTTT CASSPGLESDTQYF
TRBJ2-1 TRBV10-2 few 14 TRBD2 TGCGCCAGCCTCGGACTAGCGGGAAACAATGAGCAGTTCTTC CASLGLAGNNEQFF
TRBJ1-2 TRBV12-3/TRBV12-4 - 15 - TGTGCCAGCAGTTCTACCGGGGGGGGTAACTATGGCTACACCTTC CASSSTGGGNYGYTF
TRBJ2-1 TRBV28 many 14 - TGTGCCAGCAGTTTCTTCGAAAAGTACAATGAGCAGTTCTTC CASSFFEKYNEQFF
TRBJ2-3 TRBV27 few 12 - TGTGCCAGCAGCCAACGCCCAGATACGCAGTATTTT CASSQRPDTQYF
TRBJ1-2 TRBV19 - 15 - TGTGCCAGTAGTATCGAAGCGGGTTGGGTCGATGGCTACACCTTC CASSIEAGWVDGYTF
TRBJ1-6 TRBV4-1 few 18 - TGCGCCAGCAGCCAAGAAAACAGGGAAGATTGGATTGGCTCACCCCTCCACTTT CASSQENREDWIGSPLHF
TRBJ2-1 TRBV15 - 15 - TGTGCCACCAGCAATGGCGCCTTCTCCTACAATGAGCAGTTCTTC CATSNGAFSYNEQFF
TRBJ2-7 TRBV6-1 - 14 - TGTGCCAGCAGGGTAGACGGACTCTCCTACGAGCAGTACTTC CASRVDGLSYEQYF
TRBJ1-2 TRBV12-3/TRBV12-4 many 17 - TGTGCCAGCAGGTGGGGCGGACGGTATGCGGCCCACTATGGCTACACCTTC CASRWGGRYAAHYGYTF
TRBJ1-1 TRBV15 - 13 - TGTGCCACCAGCAGAGTGGCGAACACTGAAGCTTTCTTT CATSRVANTEAFF
TRBJ2-1 TRBV28 - 15 TRBD2 TGTGCCGGCAGGCCTCCTAGCGGGAGCTCCAATGAGCAGTTCTTC CAGRPPSGSSNEQFF
TRBJ1-2 TRBV6-6 - 13 - TGTGCCAGCAGTTACTCCGGTGGCGAAGACTACACCTTC CASSYSGGEDYTF
TRBJ2-1 TRBV7-9 few 15 TRBD1 TGTGCCAGCAGCCCTCTACAGGGGAACTACAATGAGCAGTTCTTC CASSPLQGNYNEQFF
TRBJ1-1 TRBV11-2 many 12 - TGTGCCAGCAGCTTAAGGAACACTGAAGCTTTCTTT CASSLRNTEAFF
TRBJ2-7 TRBV20-1 - 13 TRBD1 TGCAGTGCTGGCATGGGGACAGTAATTAAGCAGTACTTC CSAGMGTVIKQYF
TRBJ2-7 TRBV3-1 once 15 - TGTGCCAGCAGCCAATACGAGGGGAAAGACTACGAGCAGTACTTC CASSQYEGKDYEQYF
TRBJ1-2 TRBV10-3 - 14 - TGTGCCATCAGTGTAACAGGGAATGAGGATGGCTACACCTTC CAISVTGNEDGYTF
TRBJ2-3 TRBV6-1 - 15 TRBD2 TGTGCCAGCAGTGAAGGAGCGGGAGGTAAAGATACGCAGTATTTT CASSEGAGGKDTQYF
TRBJ2-2 TRBV6-1 few 16 TRBD1 TGTGCCAGCAGTGTTCGGGACAGACCGAACACCGGGGAGCTGTTTTTT CASSVRDRPNTGELFF
TRBJ1-2 TRBV7-6 many 18 - TGTGCCAGCAGCTTAGGAAGGACAGAGGTTGGGCTAGAGGATGGCTACACCTTC CASSLGRTEVGLEDGYTF
TRBJ1-1 TRBV6-5 - 13 - TGTGCCAGCAGTTACAGAGGGGTCGCTGAAGCTTTCTTT CASSYRGVAEAFF
TRBJ1-4 TRBV29-1 - 20 TRBD1 TGCAGCGTTAAGGCCCCCGGCGTCGCCCGGCAGGGGGAGGTTAATGAAAAACTGTTTTTT CSVKAPGVARQGEVNEKLFF
TRBJ2-3 TRBV18 many 14 TRBD1 TGTGCCAGCTCACCACGGACAGGGTCAGATACGCAGTATTTT CASSPRTGSDTQYF
TRBJ2-5 TRBV28 few 14 - TGTGCCAGCAGTGCTCCCGGGACTGAAGAGACCCAGTACTTC CASSAPGTEETQYF
TRBJ1-6 TRBV27 - 15 - TGTGCCAGCAGACCCCGGACAGTATATAATTCACTCCTCCACTTT CASRPRTVYNSLLHF